The entry below describes one T cell receptor beta chain. V was shortened by 2 bases and J by 7 bases, with 12 bases between the two germline ends. The V gene's germline CDR1 is SGHNT and CDR2 YYREEE (reference sequence). This CDR3 region has 13 residues. The sample belongs to a study of shared clonotypes between healthy human individuals. Study-level background: CD4 naive cells filled three plates per donor, CD4 memory three, CD8 naive two and CD8 memory one.

It was across several immunoSEQ plates that each subset's genomic DNA was evenly split. Original analysis: Filtering was not the same, since immunoSEQ gave junction-only sequences without quality scores. Measured with immunoSEQ multiplex PCR; TCRdb has only the in-frame clones, and not every one. V, J and clone size are those of that table, while D and trimming were read from the DNA. The sample lists 2.5 million or so clones, around 90% occurring once. V usage is TRBV5-4 and J usage is TRBJ1-1; the D gene is possibly TRBD1 (5 bases). The TCR originated in a man in his late teens or twenties in good health. Input material: naive CD4+ T cells sorted from blood. Subset given: CD45RA+ positively selected. In DNA, the CDR3 is TGTGCCAGCAGCTTCAGGGACGGAAGTGAAGCTTTCTTT. Translating gives CASSFRDGSEAFF.